This T cell receptor (beta chain) derives from a study of cytomegalovirus exposure and HLA in healthy donors. Primers for the PCR totalled 60 Vbeta and 13 Jbeta. Profiled with immunoSEQ multiplex PCR; TCRdb holds only in-frame clones, not every one. This sample has about 150,000 clones, with approximately 80% found just once. The CDR3 spans 14 residues. V was pared by 7 bases and J by 2 bases, with 14 bases between. Germline V gene lookup returns CDR1 MNHEY and CDR2 SVGAGI. This clone was seen a handful of times. Sequenced sample: PBMCs. The chain uses TRBV6-5 and TRBJ1-1; D gene uncertain. The source is a woman aged 40 to 55 in good health and CMV-seronegative. The CDR3 loop is CASTNGPFNTEAFF. In DNA, the CDR3 is TGTGCCAGCACCAATGGGCCGTTTAACACTGAAGCTTTCTTT.